This T cell receptor (beta chain) was sequenced in a study of control samples from healthy donors and cancer patients. There are 16 residues in the CDR3. The germline gives CDR1 LNHDA, CDR2 SQIVND (reference sequence). With V trimmed by 6 bases and J by 2 bases, 9 bases remained unmatched. Some clones are missing from TCRdb's copy, which holds only in-frame ones; the method was immunoSEQ multiplex PCR. Of 70,000 to 100,000 clones listed, around 90% are singletons. This chain uses TRBV19 with TRBJ2-2, with 7 bases lining up with TRBD1. This TCR derives from a woman aged 60 to 75 with head and neck cancer. Sequenced input: PBMCs. CDR3 in amino acids: CASSPMTGFNTGELFF. The CDR3 DNA reads TGTGCCAGTAGCCCCATGACAGGGTTCAACACCGGGGAGCTGTTTTTT.